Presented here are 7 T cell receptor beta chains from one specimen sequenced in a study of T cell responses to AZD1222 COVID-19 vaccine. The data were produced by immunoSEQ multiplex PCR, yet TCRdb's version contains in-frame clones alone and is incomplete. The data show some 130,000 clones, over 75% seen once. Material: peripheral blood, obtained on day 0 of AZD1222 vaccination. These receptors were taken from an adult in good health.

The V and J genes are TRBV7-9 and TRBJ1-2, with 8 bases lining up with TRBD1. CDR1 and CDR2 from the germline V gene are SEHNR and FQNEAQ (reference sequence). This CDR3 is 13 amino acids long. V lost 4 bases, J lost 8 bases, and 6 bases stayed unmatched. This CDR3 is CASSSGTGRGYTF. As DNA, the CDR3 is TGTGCCAGCAGCTCCGGGACAGGTAGAGGCTACACCTTC.

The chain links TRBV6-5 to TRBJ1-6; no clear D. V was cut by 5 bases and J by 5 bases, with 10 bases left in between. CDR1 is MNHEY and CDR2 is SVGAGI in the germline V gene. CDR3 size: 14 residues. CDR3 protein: CASSPGEHNSPLHF. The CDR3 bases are TGTGCCAGCAGTCCAGGAGAACATAATTCACCCCTCCACTTT.

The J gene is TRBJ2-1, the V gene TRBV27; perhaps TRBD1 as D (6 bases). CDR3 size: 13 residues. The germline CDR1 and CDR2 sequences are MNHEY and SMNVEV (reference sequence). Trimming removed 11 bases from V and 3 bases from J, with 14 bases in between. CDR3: CASRDNGYNEQFF. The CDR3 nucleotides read TGTGCCTCCCGGGACAATGGCTACAATGAGCAGTTCTTC.

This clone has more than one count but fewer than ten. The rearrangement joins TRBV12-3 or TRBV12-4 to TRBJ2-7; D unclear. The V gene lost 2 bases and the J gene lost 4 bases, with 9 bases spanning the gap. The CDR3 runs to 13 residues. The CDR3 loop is CASSLSMVYEQYF. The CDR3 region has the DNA TGTGCCAGCAGTTTAAGTATGGTATACGAGCAGTACTTC.

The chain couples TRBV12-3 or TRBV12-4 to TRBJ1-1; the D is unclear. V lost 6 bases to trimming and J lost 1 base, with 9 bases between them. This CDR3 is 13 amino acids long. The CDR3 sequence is CASSRRRNTEAFF. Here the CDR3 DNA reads TGTGCCAGCAGCCGACGGAGGAACACTGAAGCTTTCTTT.

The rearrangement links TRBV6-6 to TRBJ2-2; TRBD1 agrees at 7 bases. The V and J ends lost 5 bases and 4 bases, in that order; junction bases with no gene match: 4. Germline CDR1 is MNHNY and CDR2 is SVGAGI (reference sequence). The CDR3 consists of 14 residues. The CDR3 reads CASSKRGLTGELFF. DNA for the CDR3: TGTGCCAGCAGTAAAAGGGGGCTCACCGGGGAGCTGTTTTTT.

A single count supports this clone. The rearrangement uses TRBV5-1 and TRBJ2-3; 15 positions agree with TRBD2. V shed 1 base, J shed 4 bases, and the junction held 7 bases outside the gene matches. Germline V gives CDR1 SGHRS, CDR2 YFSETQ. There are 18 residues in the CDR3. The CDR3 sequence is CASSLTFRTSGRADTQYF. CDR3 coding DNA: TGCGCCAGCAGCTTGACCTTTAGGACTAGCGGGAGGGCAGATACGCAGTATTTT. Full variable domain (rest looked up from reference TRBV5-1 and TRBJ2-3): KAGVTQTPRYLIKTRGQQVTLSCSPISGHRSVSWYQQTPGQGLQFLFEYFSETQRNKGNFPGRFSGRQFSNSRSEMNVSTLELGDSALYLCASSLTFRTSGRADTQYFGPGTRLTVL.